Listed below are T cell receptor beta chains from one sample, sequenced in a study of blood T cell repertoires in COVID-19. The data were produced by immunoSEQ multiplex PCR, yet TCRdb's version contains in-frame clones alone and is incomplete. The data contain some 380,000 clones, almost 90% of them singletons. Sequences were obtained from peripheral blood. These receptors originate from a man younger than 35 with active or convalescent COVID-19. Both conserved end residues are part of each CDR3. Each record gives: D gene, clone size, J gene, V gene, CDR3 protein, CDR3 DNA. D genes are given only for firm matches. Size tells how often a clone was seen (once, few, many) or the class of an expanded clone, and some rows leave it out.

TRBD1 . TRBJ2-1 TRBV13 CASSSDREQFF TGTGCCAGCAGCTCGGACAGGGAGCAGTTCTTC
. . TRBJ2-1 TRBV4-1 CASSQDFLRGEQFF TGCGCCAGCAGCCAAGACTTCCTTAGAGGTGAGCAGTTCTTC
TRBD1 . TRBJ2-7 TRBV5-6 CASSLDRGFGHEQYF TGTGCCAGCAGCTTAGACAGGGGTTTTGGCCACGAGCAGTACTTC
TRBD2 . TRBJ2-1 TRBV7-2 CASSLQVGGTDEQFF TGTGCCAGCAGCCTCCAGGTCGGGGGGACTGATGAGCAGTTCTTC
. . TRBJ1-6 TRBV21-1 CASSKTGIKGVFYNSPLHF TGTGCCAGCAGCAAAACAGGGATCAAAGGAGTTTTTTATAATTCACCCCTCCACTTT
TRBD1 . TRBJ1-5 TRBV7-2 CASSLLGDRGRNQPQHF TGTGCCAGCAGCTTATTAGGGGACAGGGGTAGGAATCAGCCCCAGCATTTT
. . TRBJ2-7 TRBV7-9 CASSDYRTSSYEQYF TGTGCCAGCAGCGATTACAGAACGAGCTCCTACGAGCAGTACTTC
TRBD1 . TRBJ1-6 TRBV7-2 CASSTRDRLNSPLHF TGTGCCAGCAGCACAAGGGACAGATTGAATTCACCCCTCCACTTT
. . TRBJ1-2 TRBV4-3 CASSQDLTNYGYTF TGCGCCAGCAGCCAAGATCTGACAAACTATGGCTACACCTTC
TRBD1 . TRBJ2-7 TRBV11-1 CASRPWTGVDEQYF TGTGCCAGCAGACCTTGGACAGGGGTGGACGAGCAGTACTTC
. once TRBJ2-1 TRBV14 CASSEELLSSYNEQFF TGTGCCAGCAGCGAAGAGCTCTTGAGCTCCTACAATGAGCAGTTCTTC
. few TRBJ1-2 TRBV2 CASSVVGQRDGYTF TGTGCCAGCAGTGTGGTCGGGCAGCGGGATGGCTACACCTTC
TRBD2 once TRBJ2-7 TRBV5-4 CASSPLGGSYEQYF TGTGCCAGCAGCCCTCTCGGGGGGTCCTACGAGCAGTACTTC
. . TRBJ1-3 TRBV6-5 CASSPRSSGNTIYF TGTGCCAGCAGTCCGAGGAGCTCTGGAAACACCATATATTTT
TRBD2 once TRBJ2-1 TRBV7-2 CASISTSGRGNEQFF TGTGCCAGCATTTCCACTAGCGGGAGAGGCAATGAGCAGTTCTTC
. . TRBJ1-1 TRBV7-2 CASRVGGGYTEAFF TGTGCCAGCAGGGTTGGGGGCGGGTACACTGAAGCTTTCTTT
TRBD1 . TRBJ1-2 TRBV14 CASSQDYRGPGYGYTF TGTGCCAGCAGCCAAGACTACAGGGGGCCCGGCTATGGCTACACCTTC
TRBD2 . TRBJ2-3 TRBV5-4 CASSRGTSGNADTQYF TGTGCCAGCAGCCGTGGGACTAGCGGGAACGCAGATACGCAGTATTTT
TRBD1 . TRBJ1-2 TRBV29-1 CSLPGTGSGGYTF TGCAGCCTCCCCGGGACAGGGTCAGGCGGCTACACCTTC
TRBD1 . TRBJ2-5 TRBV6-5 CASTKSRGQETQYF TGTGCCAGCACCAAATCCAGGGGGCAAGAGACCCAGTACTTC
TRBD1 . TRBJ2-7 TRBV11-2 CASNPGQVSYEQYF TGTGCCAGCAACCCGGGACAGGTATCCTACGAGCAGTACTTC
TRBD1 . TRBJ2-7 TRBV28 CASSITGGSHAYEQYF TGTGCCAGCAGTATAACAGGGGGCTCTCATGCCTACGAGCAGTACTTC
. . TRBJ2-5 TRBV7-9 CASSLTVGETQYF TGTGCCAGCAGCTTGACAGTTGGGGAGACCCAGTACTTC
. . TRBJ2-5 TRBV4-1 CASSRGPQETQYF TGCGCCAGCAGCCGCGGGCCGCAAGAGACCCAGTACTTC
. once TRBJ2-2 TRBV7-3 CASSVDSHTGELFF TGTGCCAGCAGCGTGGACAGCCACACCGGGGAGCTGTTTTTT
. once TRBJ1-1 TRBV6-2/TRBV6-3 CASSYPPDSSSLGAFF TGTGCCAGCAGTTACCCACCGGACAGTTCTTCTCTGGGAGCTTTCTTT
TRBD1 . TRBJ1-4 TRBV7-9 CASSDRQGFGEKLFF TGTGCCAGCAGCGACCGACAGGGGTTCGGTGAAAAACTGTTTTTT
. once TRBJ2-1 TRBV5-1 CASSPDIKPNNEQFF TGCGCCAGCAGCCCCGACATAAAGCCCAACAATGAGCAGTTCTTC
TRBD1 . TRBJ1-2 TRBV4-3 CASSHGTENYGYTF TGCGCCAGCAGCCACGGGACAGAGAACTATGGCTACACCTTC
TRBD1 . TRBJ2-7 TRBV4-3 CASSRGMTGAREQYF TGCGCCAGCAGCCGAGGTATGACAGGGGCGCGAGAGCAGTACTTC
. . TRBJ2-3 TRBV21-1 CASSQGQGDTDTQYF TGTGCCAGCAGCCAGGGACAGGGCGACACAGATACGCAGTATTTT
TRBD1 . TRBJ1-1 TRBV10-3 CAISEWGQGGLNTEAFF TGTGCCATCAGTGAGTGGGGACAGGGAGGTTTGAACACTGAAGCTTTCTTT
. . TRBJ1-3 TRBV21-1 CASSKTEQGPNTIYF TGTGCCAGCAGCAAAACTGAACAGGGTCCAAACACCATATATTTT
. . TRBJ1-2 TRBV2 CASSGQGDYGYTF TGTGCCAGCAGCGGACAAGGGGACTATGGCTACACCTTC
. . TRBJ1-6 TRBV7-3 CASSNNQNSPLHF TGTGCCAGCAGCAATAACCAGAATTCACCCCTCCACTTT
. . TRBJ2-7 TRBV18 CASSPKGAGQSYEQYF TGTGCCAGCTCACCGAAAGGGGCAGGGCAATCCTACGAGCAGTACTTC
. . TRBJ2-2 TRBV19 CASSIGLGLSTGELFF TGTGCCAGTAGTATCGGATTGGGACTCAGCACCGGGGAGCTGTTTTTT